This T cell receptor (beta chain) was recorded in a study of cytotoxic CD8 clonotypes in ibrutinib-treated CLL. About 1.9 micrograms of genomic DNA came from cryopreserved PBMCs for TCR beta libraries. Assay used: immunoSEQ multiplex PCR; TCRdb lists only in-frame clones, some missing. The sample yields about 140,000 clones, around 84% seen once. A few counts support this clone. Between the trimmed V and J ends, which lost 5 bases and 0 bases, there was a span of 10 bases. Germline-derived CDR1 and CDR2 are SNHLY and FYNNEI. This CDR3 spans 14 amino acids. V and J are TRBV2 and TRBJ1-1; D unclear. The specimen comprised PBMCs, sampled after 36 months of ibrutinib treatment. The receptor's source is a human donor with chronic lymphocytic leukemia. The CDR3 nucleotides are TGTGCCAGCAGTTTTTCGTTGATGAACACTGAAGCTTTCTTT. Amino acid sequence: CASSFSLMNTEAFF.